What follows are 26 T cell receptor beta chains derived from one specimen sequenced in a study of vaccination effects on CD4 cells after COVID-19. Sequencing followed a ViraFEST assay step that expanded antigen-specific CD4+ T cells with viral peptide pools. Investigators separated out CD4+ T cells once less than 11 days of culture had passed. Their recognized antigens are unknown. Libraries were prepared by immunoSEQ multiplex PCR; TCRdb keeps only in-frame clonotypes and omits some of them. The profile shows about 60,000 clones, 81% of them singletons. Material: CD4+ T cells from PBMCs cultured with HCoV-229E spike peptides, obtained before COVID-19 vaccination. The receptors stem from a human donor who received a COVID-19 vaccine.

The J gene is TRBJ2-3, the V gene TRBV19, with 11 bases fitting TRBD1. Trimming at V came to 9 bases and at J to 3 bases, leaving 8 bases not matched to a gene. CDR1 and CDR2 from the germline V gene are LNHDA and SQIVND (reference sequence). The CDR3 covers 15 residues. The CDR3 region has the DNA TGTGCCAGCCTCCCCCGGGACAGGGGGACAGATACGCAGTATTTT. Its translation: CASLPRDRGTDTQYF.

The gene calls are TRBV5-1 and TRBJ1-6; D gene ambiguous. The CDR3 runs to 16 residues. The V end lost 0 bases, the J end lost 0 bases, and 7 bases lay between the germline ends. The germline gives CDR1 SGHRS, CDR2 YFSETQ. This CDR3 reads CASSLVVSSYNSPLHF. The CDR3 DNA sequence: TGCGCCAGCAGCTTGGTGGTGAGCTCCTATAATTCACCCCTCCACTTT.

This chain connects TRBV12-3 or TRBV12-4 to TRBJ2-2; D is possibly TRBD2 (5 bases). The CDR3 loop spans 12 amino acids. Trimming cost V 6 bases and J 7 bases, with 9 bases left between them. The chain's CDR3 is CASRSGYGELFF. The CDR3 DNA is TGTGCCAGCAGGAGCGGATACGGGGAGCTGTTTTTT.

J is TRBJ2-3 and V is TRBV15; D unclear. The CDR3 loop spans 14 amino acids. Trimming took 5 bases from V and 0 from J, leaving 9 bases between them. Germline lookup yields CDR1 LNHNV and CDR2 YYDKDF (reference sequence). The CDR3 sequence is CATSGEQSTDTQYF. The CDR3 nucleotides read TGTGCCACCAGCGGCGAACAGAGCACAGATACGCAGTATTTT.

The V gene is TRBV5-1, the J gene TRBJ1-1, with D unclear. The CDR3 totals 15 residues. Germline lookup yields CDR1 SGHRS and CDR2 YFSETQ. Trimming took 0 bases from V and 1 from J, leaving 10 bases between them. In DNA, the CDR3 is TGCGCCAGCAGCTTGGTTGTTTCCTCGAACACTGAAGCTTTCTTT. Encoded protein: CASSLVVSSNTEAFF.

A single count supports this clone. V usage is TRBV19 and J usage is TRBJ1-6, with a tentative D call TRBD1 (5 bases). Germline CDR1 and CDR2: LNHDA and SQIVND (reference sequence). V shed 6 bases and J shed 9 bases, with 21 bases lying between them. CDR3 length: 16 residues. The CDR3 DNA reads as TGTGCCAGTAGCCTCTCCCGGGGCCCCGGGAGTTCACCCCTCCACTTT. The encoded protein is CASSLSRGPGSSPLHF.

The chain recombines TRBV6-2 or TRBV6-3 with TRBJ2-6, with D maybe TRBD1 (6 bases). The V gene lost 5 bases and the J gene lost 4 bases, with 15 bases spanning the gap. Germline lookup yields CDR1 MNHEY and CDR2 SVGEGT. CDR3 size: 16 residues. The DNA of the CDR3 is TGTGCCAGCAGTACAACAGGGTATTCCGGGGCCAACGTCCTGACTTTC. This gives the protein CASSTTGYSGANVLTF.

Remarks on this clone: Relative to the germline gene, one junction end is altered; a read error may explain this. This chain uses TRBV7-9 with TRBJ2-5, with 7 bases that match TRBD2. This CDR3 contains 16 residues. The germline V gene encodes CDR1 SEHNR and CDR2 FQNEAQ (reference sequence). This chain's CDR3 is CASSLGVGRAQGTQYF. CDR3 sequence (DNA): TGTGCCAGCAGCTTAGGGGTGGGGAGGGCCCAAGGGACCCAGTACTTC.

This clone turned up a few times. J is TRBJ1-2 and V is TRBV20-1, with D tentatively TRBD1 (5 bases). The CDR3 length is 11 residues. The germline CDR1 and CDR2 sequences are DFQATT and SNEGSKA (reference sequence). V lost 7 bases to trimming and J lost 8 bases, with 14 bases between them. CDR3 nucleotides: TGCAGTGGAGGGTGGGACGAGGGCTACACCTTC. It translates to CSGGWDEGYTF.

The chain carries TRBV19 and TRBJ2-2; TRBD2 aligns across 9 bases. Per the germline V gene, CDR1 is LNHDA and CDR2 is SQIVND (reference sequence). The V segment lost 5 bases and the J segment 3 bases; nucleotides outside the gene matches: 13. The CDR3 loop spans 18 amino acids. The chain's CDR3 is CASSPGTSRDSYTGELFF. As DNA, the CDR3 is TGTGCCAGTAGTCCCGGGACTAGCCGGGATTCGTACACCGGGGAGCTGTTTTTT. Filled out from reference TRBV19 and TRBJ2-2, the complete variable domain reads DGGITQSPKYLFRKEGQNVTLSCEQNLNHDAMYWYRQDPGQGLRLIYYSQIVNDFQKGDIAEGYSVSREKKESFPLTVTSAQKNPTAFYLCASSPGTSRDSYTGELFFGEGSRLTVL.

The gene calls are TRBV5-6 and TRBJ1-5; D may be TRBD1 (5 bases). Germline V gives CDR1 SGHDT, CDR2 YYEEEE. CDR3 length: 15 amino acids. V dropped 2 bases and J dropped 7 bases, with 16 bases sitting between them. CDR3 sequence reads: CASSLRQGRWQPQHF. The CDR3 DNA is TGTGCCAGCAGCTTAAGGCAGGGCAGATGGCAGCCCCAGCATTTT.

The CDR3 coding sequence is TGTGCCATCAGTGAGTCGGACTATGGCTACACCTTC. Translation: CAISESDYGYTF. V and J are TRBV10-3 and TRBJ1-2; D remains ambiguous. This CDR3 is 12 amino acids long. Trimming removed 0 bases at V and 3 bases at J, with 2 bases between. CDR1 ENHRY and CDR2 SYGVKD come from the germline V gene.

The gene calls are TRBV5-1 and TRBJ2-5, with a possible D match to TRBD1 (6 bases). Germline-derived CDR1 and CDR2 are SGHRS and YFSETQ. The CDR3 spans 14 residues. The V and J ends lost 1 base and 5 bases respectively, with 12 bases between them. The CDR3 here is CASSLSGAGETQYF. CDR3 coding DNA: TGCGCCAGCAGCTTGTCAGGGGCAGGGGAGACCCAGTACTTC.

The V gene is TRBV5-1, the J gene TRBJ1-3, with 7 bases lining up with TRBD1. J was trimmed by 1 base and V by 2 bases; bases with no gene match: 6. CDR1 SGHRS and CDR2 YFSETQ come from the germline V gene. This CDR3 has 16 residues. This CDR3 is CASSLGGLFSGNTIYF. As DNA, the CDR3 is TGCGCCAGCAGCTTAGGGGGCCTTTTTTCTGGAAACACCATATATTTT.

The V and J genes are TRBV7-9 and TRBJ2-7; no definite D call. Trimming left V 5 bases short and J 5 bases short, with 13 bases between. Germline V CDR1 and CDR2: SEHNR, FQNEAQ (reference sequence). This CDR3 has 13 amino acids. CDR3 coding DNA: TGTGCCAGCAGCATTGACAATCAGCACGAGCAGTACGTC. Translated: CASSIDNQHEQYV.

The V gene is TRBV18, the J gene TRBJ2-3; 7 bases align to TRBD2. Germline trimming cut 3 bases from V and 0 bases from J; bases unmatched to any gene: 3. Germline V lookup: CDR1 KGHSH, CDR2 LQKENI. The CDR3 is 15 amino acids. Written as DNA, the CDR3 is TGTGCCAGCTCACCTCTGCGGGGGAGCACAGATACGCAGTATTTT. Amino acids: CASSPLRGSTDTQYF. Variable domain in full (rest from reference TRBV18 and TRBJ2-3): NAGVMQNPRHLVRRRGQEARLRCSPMKGHSHVYWYRQLPEEGLKFMVYLQKENIIDESGMPKERFSAEFPKEGPSILRIQQVVRGDSAAYFCASSPLRGSTDTQYFGPGTRLTVL.

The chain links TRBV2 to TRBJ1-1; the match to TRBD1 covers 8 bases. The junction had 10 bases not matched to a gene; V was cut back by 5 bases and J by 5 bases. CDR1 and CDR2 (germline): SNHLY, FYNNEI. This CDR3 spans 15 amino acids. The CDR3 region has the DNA TGTGCCAGCAGTCAATATGGGACAGGAGCGACTGAAGCTTTCTTT. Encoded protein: CASSQYGTGATEAFF.

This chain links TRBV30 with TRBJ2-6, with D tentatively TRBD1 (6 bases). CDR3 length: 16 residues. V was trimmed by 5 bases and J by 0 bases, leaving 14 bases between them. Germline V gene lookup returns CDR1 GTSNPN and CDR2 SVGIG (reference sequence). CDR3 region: CAWDRTGSSGANVLTF. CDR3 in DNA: TGTGCCTGGGATCGAACAGGGAGCTCTGGGGCCAACGTCCTGACTTTC.

CDR3 protein: CASSLASNTGELFF. DNA of the CDR3: TGTGCCAGCAGCTTAGCCTCGAACACCGGGGAGCTGTTTTTT. This chain links TRBV7-9 with TRBJ2-2, with D unclear. Germline-derived CDR1 and CDR2 are SEHNR and FQNEAQ (reference sequence). Deletions cut 0 bases from V and 0 bases from J, with 2 bases between. CDR3 size: 14 residues.

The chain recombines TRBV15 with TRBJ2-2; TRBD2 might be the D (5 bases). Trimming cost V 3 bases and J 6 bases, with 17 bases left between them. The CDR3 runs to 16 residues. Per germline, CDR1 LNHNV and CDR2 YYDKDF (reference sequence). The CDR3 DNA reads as TGTGCCACCAGCAGGTCCCAGTGGAGTAGCGCCGGGGAGCTGTTTTTT. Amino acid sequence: CATSRSQWSSAGELFF.

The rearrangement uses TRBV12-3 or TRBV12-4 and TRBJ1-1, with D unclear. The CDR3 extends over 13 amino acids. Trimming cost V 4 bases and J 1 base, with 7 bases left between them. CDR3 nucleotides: TGTGCCAGCAGTTCTCAGACGAACACTGAAGCTTTCTTT. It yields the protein CASSSQTNTEAFF.

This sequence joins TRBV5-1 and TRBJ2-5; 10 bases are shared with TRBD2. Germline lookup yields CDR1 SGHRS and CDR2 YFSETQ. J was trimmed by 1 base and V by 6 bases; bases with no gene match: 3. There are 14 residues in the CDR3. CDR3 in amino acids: CASKVAGGQETQYF. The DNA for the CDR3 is TGCGCCAGCAAAGTAGCGGGGGGCCAAGAGACCCAGTACTTC. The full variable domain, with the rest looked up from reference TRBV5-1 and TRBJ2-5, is KAGVTQTPRYLIKTRGQQVTLSCSPISGHRSVSWYQQTPGQGLQFLFEYFSETQRNKGNFPGRFSGRQFSNSRSEMNVSTLELGDSALYLCASKVAGGQETQYFGPGTRLLVL.

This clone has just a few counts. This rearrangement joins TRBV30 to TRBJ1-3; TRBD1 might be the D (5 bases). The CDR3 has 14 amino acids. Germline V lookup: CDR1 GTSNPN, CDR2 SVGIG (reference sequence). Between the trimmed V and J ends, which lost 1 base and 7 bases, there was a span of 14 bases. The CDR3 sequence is CAWSGGSQGNTIYF. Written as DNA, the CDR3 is TGTGCCTGGAGTGGAGGCAGTCAGGGCAACACCATATATTTT.

The CDR3 coding sequence is TGTGCCACCCAGGGAGCGACTAATGAAAAACTGTTTTTT. Encoded protein: CATQGATNEKLFF. The chain has TRBV24-1 and TRBJ1-4; possibly TRBD1 for D (5 bases). CDR1 is KGHDR, CDR2 SFDVKD, per germline. The CDR3 loop spans 13 amino acids. V dropped 9 bases and J dropped 2 bases, with 9 bases sitting between them.

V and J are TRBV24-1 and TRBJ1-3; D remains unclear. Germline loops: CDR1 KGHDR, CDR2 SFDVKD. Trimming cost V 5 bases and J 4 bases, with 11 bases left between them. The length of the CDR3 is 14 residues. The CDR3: CATSGLAPGNTIYF. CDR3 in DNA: TGTGCCACCAGTGGACTGGCCCCGGGAAACACCATATATTTT.

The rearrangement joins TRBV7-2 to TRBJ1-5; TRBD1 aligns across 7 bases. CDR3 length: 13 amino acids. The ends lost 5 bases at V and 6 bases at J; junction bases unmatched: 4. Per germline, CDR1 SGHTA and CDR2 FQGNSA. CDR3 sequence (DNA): TGTGCCAGCAGCGCCCAGGGGGGTCAGCCCCAGCATTTT. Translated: CASSAQGGQPQHF. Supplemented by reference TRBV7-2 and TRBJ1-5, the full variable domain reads GAGVSQSPSNKVTEKGKDVELRCDPISGHTALYWYRQSLGQGLEFLIYFQGNSAPDKSGLPSDRFSAERTGGSVSTLTIQRTQQEDSAVYLCASSAQGGQPQHFGDGTRLSIL.